Presented here are 9 T cell receptor beta chains from one specimen sequenced in a study of T cells in Graves' hyperthyroidism and ophthalmopathy. What was amplified from RNA transcripts were TCR beta CDR3 regions. Using the HTBI primer set, a first-round RT-PCR was run on the TCR CDR3. TCRdb passed the multiplex PCR reads through MiXCR, listing each CDR3 protein once. The repertoire holds about 510,000 distinct CDR3 sequences, with approximately 49% as singletons. Sequences were obtained from peripheral blood or thyroid tissue (not recorded which). The receptors here all came from an adult woman with Graves' disease, either hyperthyroidism or ophthalmopathy (not recorded which).

J is TRBJ2-5 and V is TRBV11-2; the D is unclear. V lost 1 base, J lost 3 bases, and 6 bases lay in between. Germline V gene data show CDR1 as SGHAT and CDR2 as FQNNGV. The CDR3 runs to 13 residues. The CDR3 is CASSLAQEETQYF. The CDR3 DNA reads as TGTGCCAGCAGCTTAGCACAAGAAGAGACCCAGTACTTC. Based on the CDR3 plus reference TRBV11-2 and TRBJ2-5, the full variable domain is EAGVAQSPRYKIIEKRQSVAFWCNPISGHATLYWYQQILGQGPKLLIQFQNNGVVDDSQLPKDRFSAERLKGVDSTLKIQPAKLEDSAVYLCASSLAQEETQYFGPGTRLLVL.

The V gene is TRBV29-1, the J gene TRBJ1-2; 9 bases map to TRBD1. This CDR3 is 13 amino acids long. CDR1 is SQVTM, CDR2 ANQGSEA, per germline. V lost 7 bases and J lost 4; bases outside the gene matches: 7. The DNA of the CDR3 is TGCAGCGCCCGGACAGGGGAAGGCTATGGCTACACCTTC. It codes for CSARTGEGYGYTF.

The chain carries TRBV7-2 and TRBJ2-7; D gene ambiguous. Germline V gene sequence: CDR1 SGHTA, CDR2 FQGNSA. The V end was cut by 5 bases, the J end by 3 bases, with 14 bases between. The CDR3 is 14 amino acids. The CDR3 region has the DNA TGTGCCAGCAGCGCAGGACCGATCGACTACGAGCAGTACTTC. Translated, it gives CASSAGPIDYEQYF.

This chain links TRBV12-3 or TRBV12-4 with TRBJ2-7; TRBD1 aligns across 10 bases. The CDR3 sequence is 13 residues long. J gave up 4 bases and V 6 bases, and 3 bases lay outside the gene matches. The CDR3 spells CASRPDRGYEQYF. CDR3 nucleotides: TGTGCCAGCAGACCGGACAGGGGGTACGAGCAGTACTTC.

This chain uses TRBV7-9 with TRBJ2-5; no definite D call. Germline V gene sequence: CDR1 SEHNR, CDR2 FQNEAQ (reference sequence). The length of the CDR3 is 12 residues. Trimming removed 1 base from V and 9 bases from J, with 9 bases in between. CDR3 nucleotide sequence: TGTGCCAGCAGCTTAGAATCCGAAGCCCAGTACTTC. Protein: CASSLESEAQYF.

The V and J genes are TRBV12-3 or TRBV12-4 and TRBJ1-5; TRBD1 is a possible D gene (5 bases). The CDR3 is 15 amino acids. V lost 1 base, J lost 6 bases, and 13 bases lay in between. CDR3 nucleotides: TGTGCCAGCAGTTTAGGGGGGGGTTTGAGTCAGCCCCAGCATTTT. Residues: CASSLGGGLSQPQHF.

The chain couples TRBV30 to TRBJ1-2, with D possibly TRBD1 on 5 matching bases. Germline V gene sequence: CDR1 GTSNPN, CDR2 SVGIG (reference sequence). CDR3 length equals 14 residues. V was clipped by 0 bases and J by 8 bases, with 16 bases between them. CDR3 in amino acids: CAWSVGPGQRGYTF. As DNA, the CDR3 is TGTGCCTGGAGTGTAGGTCCGGGGCAAAGAGGCTACACCTTC.

This clonotype appeared many times. This chain joins TRBV10-3 and TRBJ1-1; no clear D. The CDR3 has 14 amino acids. The germline V and J ends were trimmed by 2 bases and 4 bases, with 11 bases remaining between them. CDR1 is ENHRY and CDR2 is SYGVKD in the germline V gene. The CDR3 nucleotides are TGTGCCATCAGTGAGAACCCTCCTTCCACTGAAGCTTTCTTT. Translation: CAISENPPSTEAFF.

This rearrangement joins TRBV5-4 to TRBJ1-1; perhaps TRBD1 as D (6 bases). This CDR3 is 12 amino acids long. V was clipped by 2 bases and J by 11 bases, with 13 bases between them. Germline CDR1 reads SGHNT; CDR2 reads YYREEE (reference sequence). In nucleotides, the CDR3 is TGTGCCAGCAGCTTAAGAGGGGGTGACGCTTTCTTT. This translates into CASSLRGGDAFF.